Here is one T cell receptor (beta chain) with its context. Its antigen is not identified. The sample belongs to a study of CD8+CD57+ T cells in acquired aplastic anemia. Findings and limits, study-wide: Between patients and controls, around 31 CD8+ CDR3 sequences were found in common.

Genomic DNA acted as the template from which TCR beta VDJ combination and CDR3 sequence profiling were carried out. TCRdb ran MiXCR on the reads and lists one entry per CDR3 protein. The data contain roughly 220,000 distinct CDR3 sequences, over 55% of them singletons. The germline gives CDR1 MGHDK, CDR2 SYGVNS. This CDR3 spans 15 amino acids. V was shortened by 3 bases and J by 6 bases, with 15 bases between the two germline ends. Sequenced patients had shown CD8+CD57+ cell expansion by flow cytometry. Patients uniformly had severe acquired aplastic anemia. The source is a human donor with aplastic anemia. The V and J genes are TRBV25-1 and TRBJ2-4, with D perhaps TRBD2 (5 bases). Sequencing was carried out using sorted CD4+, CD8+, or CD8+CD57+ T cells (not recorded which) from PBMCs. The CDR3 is CASSELFGVGNIQYF. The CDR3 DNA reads TGTGCCAGCAGTGAGTTGTTCGGGGTGGGAAACATTCAGTACTTC.